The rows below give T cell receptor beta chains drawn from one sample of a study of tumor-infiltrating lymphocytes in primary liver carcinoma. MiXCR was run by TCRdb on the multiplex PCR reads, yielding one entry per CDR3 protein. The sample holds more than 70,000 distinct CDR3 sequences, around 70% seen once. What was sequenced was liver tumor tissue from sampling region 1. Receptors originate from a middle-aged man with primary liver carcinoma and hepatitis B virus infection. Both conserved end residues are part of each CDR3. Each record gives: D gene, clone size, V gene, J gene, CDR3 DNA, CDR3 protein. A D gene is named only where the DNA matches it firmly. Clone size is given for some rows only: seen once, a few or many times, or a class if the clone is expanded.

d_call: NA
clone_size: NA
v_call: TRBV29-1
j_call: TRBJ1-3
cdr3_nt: TGCAGCGTTTTCAAAACAGGTAGCTCTGGAAACAGCATGTATTTT
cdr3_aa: CSVFKTGSSGNSMYF

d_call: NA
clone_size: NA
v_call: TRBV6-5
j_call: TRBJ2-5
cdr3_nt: TGTGCCAGCGGTTACTCGACAGGGACTCAGTACTTC
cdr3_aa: CASGYSTGTQYF

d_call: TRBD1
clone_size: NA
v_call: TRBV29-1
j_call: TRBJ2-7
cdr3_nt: TGCAACGCCCACTTGGATCCGTCAGGGGGCGACGAGCAGTACTTC
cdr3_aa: CNAHLDPSGGDEQYF

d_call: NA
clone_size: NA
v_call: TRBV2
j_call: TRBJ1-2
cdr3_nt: TGTGCCAGCAGCGAACAGGGAAGGGGGGCTGGCTACAACTTC
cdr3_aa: CASSEQGRGAGYNF

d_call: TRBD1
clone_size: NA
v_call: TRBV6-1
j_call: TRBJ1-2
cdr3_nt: TGTGCCAGCAGTGCAGCGCCGGACAGGACGGGCTACACCTTC
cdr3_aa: CASSAAPDRTGYTF

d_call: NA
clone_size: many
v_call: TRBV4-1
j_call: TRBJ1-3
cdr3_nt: TGCGCCAGCAGCCAAGTAGGCGGAAACACCATATATTTT
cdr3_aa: CASSQVGGNTIYF

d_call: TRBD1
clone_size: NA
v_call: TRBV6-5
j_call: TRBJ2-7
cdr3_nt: TGTGCCAGCCTGACCGGGACAGCAAATTCCTACGAGCTGTACTTC
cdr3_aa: CASLTGTANSYELYF

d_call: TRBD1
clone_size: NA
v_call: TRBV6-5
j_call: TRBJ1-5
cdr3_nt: TGTCCCAGCAGTATTGGGACAGGGGATCAGCCCCAGCATTTT
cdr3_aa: CPSSIGTGDQPQHF

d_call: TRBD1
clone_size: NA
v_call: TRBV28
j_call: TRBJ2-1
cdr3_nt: TGTGCCAGCAGTTTACCCGTGACAGGGGCTAATGAGCAGTTCTTC
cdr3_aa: CASSLPVTGANEQFF

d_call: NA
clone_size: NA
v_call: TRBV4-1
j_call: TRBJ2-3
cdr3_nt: TGCGCCAGCAACCCGTCAATCGACCGGAGTATTGGAGATACACAGTATTTT
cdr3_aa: CASNPSIDRSIGDTQYF

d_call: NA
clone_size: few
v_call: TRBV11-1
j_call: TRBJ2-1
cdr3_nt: TGTGCCGGCAGCCGGGGGACAGCCAATGAGCAGTTCTTC
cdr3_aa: CAGSRGTANEQFF

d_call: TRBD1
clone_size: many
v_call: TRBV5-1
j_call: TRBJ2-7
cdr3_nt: TGCGCCAGCAGCCTTGGACAGGGGGCTCTCCCGGTCTACGAGCAGTACTTC
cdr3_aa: CASSLGQGALPVYEQYF

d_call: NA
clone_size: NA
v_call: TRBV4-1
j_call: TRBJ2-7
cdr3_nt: TGCGCCAGAAGCCCCGAGCGGTCGAGTGGACCTTATGAGCAGTACTTC
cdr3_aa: CARSPERSSGPYEQYF

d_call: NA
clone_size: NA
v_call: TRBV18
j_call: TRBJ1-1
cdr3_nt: TGTGCCAGCTCCGGAGGGATGAACACTGAAGCTTTCTTT
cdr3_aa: CASSGGMNTEAFF

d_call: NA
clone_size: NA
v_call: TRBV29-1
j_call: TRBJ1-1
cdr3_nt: TGCAGCGTCCGGGACGATTGGAACACTGAAGCCTTATTT
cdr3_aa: CSVRDDWNTEALF

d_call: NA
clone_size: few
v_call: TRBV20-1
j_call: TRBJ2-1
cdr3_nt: TGCAGTGCTCATCGGACCCACAATGAGCAGTTCTTC
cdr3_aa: CSAHRTHNEQFF

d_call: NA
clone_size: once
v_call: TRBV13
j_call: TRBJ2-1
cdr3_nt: TGTGCCAGCAGCCTCGCCCGAAGAAACAATGAGCAGTTCTTC
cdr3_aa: CASSLARRNNEQFF

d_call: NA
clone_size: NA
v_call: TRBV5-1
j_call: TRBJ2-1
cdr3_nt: TGCGCCAGCAGGACAGGACAGAGAGCCCAGGATGAGCAGTTCTTC
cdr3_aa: CASRTGQRAQDEQFF

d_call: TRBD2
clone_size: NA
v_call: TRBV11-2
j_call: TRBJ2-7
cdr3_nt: TGTGCCAGCAGCTTATTCGTTGGACTAGCGAGAGGGGGGTACGAGCTGTACTTC
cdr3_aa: CASSLFVGLARGGYELYF

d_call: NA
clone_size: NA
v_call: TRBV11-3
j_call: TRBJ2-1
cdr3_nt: TGCGCCAGCAGCTTAGGTTCAGAGCAGTTCTTC
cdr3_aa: CASSLGSEQFF

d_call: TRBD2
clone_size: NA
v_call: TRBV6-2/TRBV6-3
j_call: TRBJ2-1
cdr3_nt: TGTGCCAGAAGTTACTGGGGGAGGGGATCCTTCAATGAGCAGTTCTTC
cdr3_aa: CARSYWGRGSFNEQFF

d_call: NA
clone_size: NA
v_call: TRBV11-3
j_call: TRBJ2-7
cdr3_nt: TGTGCCAGCAGTTTAAGGGGGGAGAACGTGCAGTACTTC
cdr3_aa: CASSLRGENVQYF

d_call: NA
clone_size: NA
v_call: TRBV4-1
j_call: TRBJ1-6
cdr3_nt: TGCGCCGGCAGCCAAGTCAGCCTTGGAAATTCGCCCCTCCACTTT
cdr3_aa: CAGSQVSLGNSPLHF

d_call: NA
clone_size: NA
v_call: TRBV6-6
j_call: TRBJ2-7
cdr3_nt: TGTGCCAGCAGTTATCACCAGAACAGCTCCTACGAGCAGTACTTC
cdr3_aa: CASSYHQNSSYEQYF

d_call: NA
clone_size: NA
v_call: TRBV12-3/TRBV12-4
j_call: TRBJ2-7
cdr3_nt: TGTGCCAGCAGTATACAAAACGGGGCCTACGAGCAGTACTTC
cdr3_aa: CASSIQNGAYEQYF

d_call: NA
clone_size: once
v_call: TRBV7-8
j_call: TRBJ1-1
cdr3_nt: TGTGCCAGCGGCTTGGTGGGGAGATCGAACACTGAAGCTTCCTTT
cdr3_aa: CASGLVGRSNTEASF

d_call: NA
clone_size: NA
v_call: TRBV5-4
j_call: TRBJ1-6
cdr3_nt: TGTGCCAGCAGCTTGCAGGGTTTGGGGGAATCACCCATCCACTTT
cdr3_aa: CASSLQGLGESPIHF

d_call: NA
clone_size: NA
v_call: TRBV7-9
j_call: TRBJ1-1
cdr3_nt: TGTGCCAGCAACTTAAGGGCCGGAGCTTTCTTT
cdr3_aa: CASNLRAGAFF

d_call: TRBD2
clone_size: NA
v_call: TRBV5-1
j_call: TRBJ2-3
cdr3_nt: TGCGCCAGTACCTCGAATCCCAGCGGGAGTGGAGATACGCAGTATTTT
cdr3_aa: CASTSNPSGSGDTQYF

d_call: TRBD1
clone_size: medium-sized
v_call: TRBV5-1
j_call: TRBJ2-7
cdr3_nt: TGCGCCAGCAGCTTGGGAGAAGGACGGGACAGACCCTACGAGCAGTACTTC
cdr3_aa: CASSLGEGRDRPYEQYF

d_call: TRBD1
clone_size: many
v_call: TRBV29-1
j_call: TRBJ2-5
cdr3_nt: TGCAGCGGGACAGGGGAGACCCAGTACTTC
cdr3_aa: CSGTGETQYF

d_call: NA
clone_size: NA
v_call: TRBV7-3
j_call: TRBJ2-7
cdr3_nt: TGTGCCAGCAGCTTAACGCGGTGGGACGAGCAGTACTTC
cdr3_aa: CASSLTRWDEQYF

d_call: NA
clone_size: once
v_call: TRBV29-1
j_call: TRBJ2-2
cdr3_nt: TGCGGCGTTGAAATTAGTGGGGGAGCGAGCACTGGGGAGCTGTTTTTT
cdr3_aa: CGVEISGGASTGELFF

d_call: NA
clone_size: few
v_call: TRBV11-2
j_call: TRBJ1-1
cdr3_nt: TGTGCCAGCTTACGGGGGGGGAACACTGAAGCTTTCTTT
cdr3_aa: CASLRGGNTEAFF

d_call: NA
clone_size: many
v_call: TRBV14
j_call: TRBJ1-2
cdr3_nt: TGTGCCAGCAGCCAAGAAATTGGGGGGCTTGGTGGCTACACCTTC
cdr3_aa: CASSQEIGGLGGYTF

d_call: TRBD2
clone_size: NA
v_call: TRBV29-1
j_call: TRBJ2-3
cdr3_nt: TGTAGCGTTGGGCCCGCGGGGGGACACACAAATACGCAGTATTTT
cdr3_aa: CSVGPAGGHTNTQYF

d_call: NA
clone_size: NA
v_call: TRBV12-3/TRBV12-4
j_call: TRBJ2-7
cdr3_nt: TGTGTCAGCAGTTTTGGGTCCGAGCAGTACTTC
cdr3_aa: CVSSFGSEQYF

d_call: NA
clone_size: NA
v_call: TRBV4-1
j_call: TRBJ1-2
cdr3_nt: TGCGCCAGCAGCCAAGATGAGGCAGGGACTTACTATGGCTACATGTTC
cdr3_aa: CASSQDEAGTYYGYMF

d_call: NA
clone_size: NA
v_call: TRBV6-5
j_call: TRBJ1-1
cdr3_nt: TGTGCCAGCAGTTCCGGTAGGGTCGGGGAAGCTTTCTTT
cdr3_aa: CASSSGRVGEAFF

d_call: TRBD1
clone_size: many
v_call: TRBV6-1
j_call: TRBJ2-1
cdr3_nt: TGTGCCAGCAGAAGAGGGACAGGGGGCTCCTACAATGAGCAGTTCTTC
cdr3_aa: CASRRGTGGSYNEQFF

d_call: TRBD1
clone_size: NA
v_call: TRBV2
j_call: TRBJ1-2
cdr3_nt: TGTGCCAACAGCGAGCCCCGGGAGGGGGCTTATGGCTACACCTTC
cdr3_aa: CANSEPREGAYGYTF

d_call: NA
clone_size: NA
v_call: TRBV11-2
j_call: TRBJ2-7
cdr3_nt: TGTGCCAGCTACCAGGGACTGGCGGGTTCCCCTTTCTACGAGCAGTACTTC
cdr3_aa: CASYQGLAGSPFYEQYF

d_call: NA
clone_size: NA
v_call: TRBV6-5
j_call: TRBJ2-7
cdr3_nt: TGTGCCAGCAGTTGCGGCCTGGGCGACTACGAGCAGAACTTC
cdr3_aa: CASSCGLGDYEQNF

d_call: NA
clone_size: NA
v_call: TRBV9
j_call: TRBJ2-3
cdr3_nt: TGTGCCAGCAGCGTAGGGCCCGCAGATACGCAGTATTTT
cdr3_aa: CASSVGPADTQYF